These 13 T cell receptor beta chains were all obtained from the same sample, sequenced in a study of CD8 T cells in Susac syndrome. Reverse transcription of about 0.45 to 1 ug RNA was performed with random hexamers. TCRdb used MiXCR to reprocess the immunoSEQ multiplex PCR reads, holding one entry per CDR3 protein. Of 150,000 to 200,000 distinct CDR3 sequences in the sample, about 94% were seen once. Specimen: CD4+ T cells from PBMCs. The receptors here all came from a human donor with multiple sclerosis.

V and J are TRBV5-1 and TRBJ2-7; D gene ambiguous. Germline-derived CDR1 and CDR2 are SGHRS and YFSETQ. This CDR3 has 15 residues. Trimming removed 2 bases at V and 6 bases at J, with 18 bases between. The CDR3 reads CASSFSSDGRGEQYF. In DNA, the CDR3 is TGCGCCAGCAGCTTTTCCTCGGACGGGCGCGGCGAGCAGTACTTC.

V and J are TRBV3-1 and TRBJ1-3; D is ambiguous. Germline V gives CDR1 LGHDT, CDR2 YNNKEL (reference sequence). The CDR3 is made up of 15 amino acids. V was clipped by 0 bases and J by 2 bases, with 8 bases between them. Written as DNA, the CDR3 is TGTGCCAGCAGCCAAGATTCCCTTGCTGGAAACACCATATATTTT. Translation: CASSQDSLAGNTIYF.

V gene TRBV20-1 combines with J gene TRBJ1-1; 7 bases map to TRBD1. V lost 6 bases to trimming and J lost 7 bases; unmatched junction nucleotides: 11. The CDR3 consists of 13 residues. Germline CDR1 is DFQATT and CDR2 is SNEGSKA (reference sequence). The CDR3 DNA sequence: TGCAGTGCATTTCCGGGACAGCACCTTGAAGCTTTCTTT. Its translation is CSAFPGQHLEAFF.

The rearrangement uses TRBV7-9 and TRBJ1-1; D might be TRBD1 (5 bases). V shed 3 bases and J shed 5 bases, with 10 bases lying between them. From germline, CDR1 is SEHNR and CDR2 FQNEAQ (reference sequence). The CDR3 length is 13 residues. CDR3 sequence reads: CASSFGGGTEAFF. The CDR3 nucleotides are TGTGCCAGCAGCTTCGGGGGAGGGACTGAAGCTTTCTTT.

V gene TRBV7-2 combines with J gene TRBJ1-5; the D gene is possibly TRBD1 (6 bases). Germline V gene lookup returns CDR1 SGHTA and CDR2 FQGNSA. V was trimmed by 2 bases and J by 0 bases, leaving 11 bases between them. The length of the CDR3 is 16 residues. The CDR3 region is CASSLQGTYSNQPQHF. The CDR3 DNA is TGTGCCAGCAGCTTACAGGGGACTTATAGCAATCAGCCCCAGCATTTT.

The CDR3 region is CASSPNPGTSGSTRGEQFF. The CDR3 DNA is TGTGCCAGCAGTCCCAACCCCGGGACTAGCGGGAGTACTAGGGGGGAGCAGTTCTTC. This chain links TRBV28 with TRBJ2-1; 14 bases fit TRBD2. Trimming cost V 5 bases and J 10 bases; bases outside gene matches: 19. The CDR3 is 19 amino acids. Germline loops: CDR1 MDHEN, CDR2 SYDVKM.

CDR3 nucleotide sequence: TGCAGCACCGGACAGGGGGTTTCCTATGGCTACACCTTC. Protein product: CSTGQGVSYGYTF. V gene TRBV29-1 combines with J gene TRBJ1-2, with TRBD1 matching over 10 bases. The CDR3 runs 13 residues. J gave up 4 bases and V 8 bases, and 7 bases lay outside the gene matches. The germline V gene has CDR1 SQVTM and CDR2 ANQGSEA.

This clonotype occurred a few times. As DNA, the CDR3 is TGCAGTGCCACGACAGGGAATAGCAATCAGCCCCAGCATTTT. Translation gives CSATTGNSNQPQHF. The genes are TRBV20-1 and TRBJ1-5; 7 positions match TRBD1. This CDR3 is 14 amino acids long. Germline-derived CDR1 and CDR2 are DFQATT and SNEGSKA (reference sequence). The V gene end was trimmed by 6 bases and the J gene end by 0 bases; junction bases not matched to a gene: 5.

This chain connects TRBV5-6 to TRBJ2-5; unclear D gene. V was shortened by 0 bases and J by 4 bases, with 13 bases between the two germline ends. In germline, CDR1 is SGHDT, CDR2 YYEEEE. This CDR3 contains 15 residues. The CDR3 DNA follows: TGTGCCAGCAGCTTGGCGGGCAGAGAGAGAGAGACCCAGTACTTC. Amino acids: CASSLAGRERETQYF.

CDR3 protein: CSARLAGVSDTQYF. CDR3 coding DNA: TGCAGTGCTAGACTAGCGGGAGTGTCAGATACGCAGTATTTT. This chain uses TRBV20-1 with TRBJ2-3; TRBD2 matches 10 bases. CDR1 DFQATT and CDR2 SNEGSKA come from the germline V gene (reference sequence). This CDR3 is 14 amino acids long. The ends lost 2 bases at V and 4 bases at J; junction bases unmatched: 3.

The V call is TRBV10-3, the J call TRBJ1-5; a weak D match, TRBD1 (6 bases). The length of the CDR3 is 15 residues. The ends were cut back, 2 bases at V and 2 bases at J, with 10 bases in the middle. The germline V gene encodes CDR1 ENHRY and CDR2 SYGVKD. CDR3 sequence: CAISEGGLGNQPQHF. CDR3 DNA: TGTGCCATCAGTGAGGGGGGGCTGGGCAATCAGCCCCAGCATTTT.

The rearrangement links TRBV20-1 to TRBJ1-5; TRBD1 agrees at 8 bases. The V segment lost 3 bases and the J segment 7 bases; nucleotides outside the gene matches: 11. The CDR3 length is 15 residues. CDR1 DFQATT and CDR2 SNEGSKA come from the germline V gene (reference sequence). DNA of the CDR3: TGCAGTGCTAGCCACGGACAGGGCGGGGGCCAGCCCCAGCATTTT. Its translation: CSASHGQGGGQPQHF.

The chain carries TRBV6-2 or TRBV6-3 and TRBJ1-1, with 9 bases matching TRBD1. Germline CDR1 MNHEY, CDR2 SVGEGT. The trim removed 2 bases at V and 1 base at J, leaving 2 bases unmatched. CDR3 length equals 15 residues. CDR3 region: CASSYAGQGNTEAFF. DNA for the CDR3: TGTGCCAGCAGTTACGCGGGACAGGGGAACACTGAAGCTTTCTTT.